This TCR beta chain was recorded in a study of blood T cell repertoires in COVID-19. Study context: The cDNA or gDNA used as material had been derived from T cells, B-cell-depleted T cells, or PBMCs.

Per the study methods: Using reference gene primer amplification, nucleated cell counts were estimated. Profiling relied on immunoSEQ multiplex PCR, and the TCRdb table lists in-frame clones only, not all of them. The V and J calls and clone size were taken over from that table, and D and trimming were inferred from the DNA. The table records approximately 260,000 clones, about 86% of them present only once. Participants were aged 18 to 89 years from more than 20 US areas. Looked up from germline, CDR1 is SGHNT and CDR2 is YENEEA. This CDR3 contains 13 residues. Trimming shortened V by 5 bases and J by 6 bases, and 10 bases separated the two germline ends.

V usage is TRBV11-3 and J usage is TRBJ2-2; D perhaps matches TRBD2 (6 bases). This receptor was taken from a man between 50 and 59 years old who had recovered from COVID-19. The sample taken for sequencing was PBMCs or T cells enriched from blood (not recorded which). The CDR3 sequence is CASSPRLAGELFF. The CDR3 nucleotides are TGTGCCAGCAGCCCGAGACTAGCCGGGGAGCTGTTTTTT.